The clone carrying this TCR beta chain was seen once. Antigen: not known. Sequencing was at survey level. Using immunoSEQ multiplex PCR, the repertoire was profiled, and TCRdb retains in-frame clones only, with some absent. The table shows around 31,000 clones, with 72% occurring only once. This CDR3 is built from 13 residues. Germline CDR1 SGDLS, CDR2 YYNGEE. V lost 0 bases, J lost 4 bases, and 4 bases lay in between. The entry originates in a study of STAT5B mutations in CD4+ large granular lymphocyte leukemia. Study information: Among healthy donors, a particular HLA allele went with more CDR3 'QG' motifs.

Findings and caveats of the study: TRBV06-family usage was enriched in top patient clones (8/27) versus controls (2/35). The CD4+ versus CD8+ T-LGLL clonality difference may reflect limited sample size.

The J gene is TRBJ2-2, the V gene TRBV9; no clear D. This receptor was obtained from a human donor in good health. The material sequenced was CD4+ T cells from blood buffy coats. CDR3 DNA sequence: TGTGCCAGCAGCGTAGATACCACCGGGGAGCTGTTTTTT. Protein: CASSVDTTGELFF.